Below, one T cell receptor beta chain is given with its context. What it binds is not known. These data are taken from a study of cytomegalovirus exposure and HLA in healthy donors. Findings and limits, study-wide: Later analysis placed DRB1 highest and HLA-C lowest in TCR association rates, which differed by HLA locus.

The V gene end was trimmed by 6 bases and the J gene end by 2 bases; junction bases not matched to a gene: 7. Germline lookup yields CDR1 WSHSY and CDR2 SAAADI. The CDR3 is made up of 15 amino acids. These donors, healthy bone marrow donors, were studied. 60 Vbeta and 13 Jbeta primers were used in PCR. The method was immunoSEQ multiplex PCR; TCRdb's version includes in-frame clones alone and lacks a portion of them. The sample contains over 150,000 clones, about 80% of which appear only once. The chain recombines TRBV10-2 with TRBJ2-3, with TRBD2 matching 8 bases. Sequences were obtained from PBMCs. The source of this sequence is a man aged 25-45 years in good health and CMV-seropositive. CDR3 coding DNA: TGCGCCAGCAGCTCGGGACTAGAGCTCACAGATACGCAGTATTTT. This encodes CASSSGLELTDTQYF.